One and the same sample provided the 16 T cell receptor beta chains below, sequenced in a study of cytomegalovirus exposure and HLA in healthy donors. The repertoire was sequenced with immunoSEQ multiplex PCR; TCRdb's copy has only in-frame clones and lacks some. The sample has some 110,000 clones; about 84% are singletons. Sequencing was carried out using PBMCs. The receptors derive from a man aged 18 to 29 in good health and CMV-seronegative.

The J gene is TRBJ2-7, the V gene TRBV30, with D unresolved. V lost 2 bases, J lost 5 bases, and 7 bases lay in between. This CDR3 region has 11 residues. Germline V CDR1 and CDR2: GTSNPN, SVGIG (reference sequence). The CDR3 nucleotides are TGTGCCTGGAGTTCCCCCGACGAGCAGTACTTC. Its translation: CAWSSPDEQYF.

A single count supports this clone. The chain joins TRBV27 to TRBJ2-7; 8 positions match TRBD1. Losses at the gene ends were 8 bases for V and 3 bases for J; bases not matched to a gene: 9. The CDR3 covers 14 residues. Germline V gene data show CDR1 as MNHEY and CDR2 as SMNVEV (reference sequence). The CDR3 nucleotides read TGTGCCAGCGGTCGGACAGGGATGGTCTACGAGCAGTACTTC. It translates to CASGRTGMVYEQYF.

V gene TRBV27 combines with J gene TRBJ2-1; TRBD1 matches at 11 bases. The CDR3 runs 19 residues. Trimming took 7 bases from V and 1 from J; bases not matched to a gene: 15. Germline V lookup: CDR1 MNHEY, CDR2 SMNVEV (reference sequence). CDR3 sequence: CASMFRGTGQGASYNEQFF. As DNA, the CDR3 is TGTGCCAGCATGTTTCGGGGAACTGGACAGGGGGCTTCCTACAATGAGCAGTTCTTC.

This clone occurred many times. V is TRBV4-2 and J is TRBJ1-1; 9 bases align to TRBD1. With 4 bases clipped from V and 1 base from J, the junction kept 4 bases outside the gene matches. The CDR3 runs to 15 residues. Per germline, CDR1 LGHNA and CDR2 YNFKEQ. This chain's CDR3 is CASSREDRGNTEAFF. CDR3 coding DNA: TGTGCCAGCAGCCGGGAGGACAGGGGGAACACTGAAGCTTTCTTT.

The chain employs TRBV5-6 and TRBJ1-1, with D unresolved. The CDR3 totals 14 residues. The ends were cut back, 4 bases at V and 6 bases at J, with 16 bases in the middle. Germline loops: CDR1 SGHDT, CDR2 YYEEEE. The CDR3 here is CASSLRIQFPEAFF. CDR3 in DNA: TGTGCCAGCAGCCTCCGCATACAGTTCCCTGAAGCTTTCTTT.

The V and J genes are TRBV30 and TRBJ1-2, with TRBD1 matching 7 bases. The germline CDR1 and CDR2 sequences are GTSNPN and SVGIG (reference sequence). V gave up 3 bases and J gave up 2 bases; unmatched junction bases: 9. The length of the CDR3 is 15 residues. CDR3 sequence reads: CAWRLPGQSNYGYTF. In DNA, the CDR3 is TGTGCCTGGAGATTACCGGGACAGTCGAACTATGGCTACACCTTC. Full variable domain (missing parts from reference TRBV30 and TRBJ1-2): SQTIHQWPATLVQPVGSPLSLECTVEGTSNPNLYWYRQAAGRGLQLLFYSVGIGQISSEVPQNLSASRPQDRQFILSSKKLLLSDSGFYLCAWRLPGQSNYGYTFGSGTRLTVV.

The V and J genes are TRBV30 and TRBJ1-1; D might be TRBD1 (5 bases). V dropped 6 bases and J dropped 1 base, with 12 bases sitting between them. This CDR3 has 13 residues. Germline CDR1 is GTSNPN and CDR2 is SVGIG (reference sequence). The CDR3, as DNA: TGTGCCTGTACCAAGACAGCGAACACTGAAGCTTTCTTT. It is translated as CACTKTANTEAFF.

This chain connects TRBV23-1 to TRBJ1-5; D may be TRBD1 (6 bases). TRBV23-1 is labeled an ORF, and its function is uncertain. The V and J ends lost 0 bases and 3 bases respectively, with 15 bases between them. The CDR3 sequence is 17 residues long. Here the CDR3 reads CASSQSSRQDSNQPQHF. The CDR3 region has the DNA TGCGCCAGCAGTCAATCATCCCGACAGGATTCCAATCAGCCCCAGCATTTT.

The chain has TRBV2 and TRBJ2-7; 7 bases are shared with TRBD1. This CDR3 is 15 amino acids long. With V trimmed by 7 bases and J by 7 bases, 16 bases remained unmatched. The germline V gene encodes CDR1 SNHLY and CDR2 FYNNEI. CDR3 DNA sequence: TGTGCCAGCAAGCCTCCGGGACAGCCCACTTTGGAGCAGTACTTC. Protein sequence: CASKPPGQPTLEQYF. Full variable domain (missing parts from reference TRBV2 and TRBJ2-7): EPEVTQTPSHQVTQMGQEVILRCVPISNHLYFYWYRQILGQKVEFLVSFYNNEISEKSEIFDDQFSVERPDGSNFTLKIRSTKLEDSAMYFCASKPPGQPTLEQYFGPGTRLTVT.

The sample holds a few counts of this clone. The CDR3 DNA is TGTGCCTGGAGTGTTGGTGACAGCTATGGCTACACCTTC. As protein: CAWSVGDSYGYTF. The rearrangement uses TRBV30 and TRBJ1-2; tentatively, D is TRBD1 (5 bases). Between the trimmed V and J ends, which lost 0 bases and 4 bases, there was a span of 9 bases. CDR1 is GTSNPN, CDR2 SVGIG, per germline (reference sequence). This CDR3 has 13 residues.

This clone was observed once. The rearrangement joins TRBV6-1 to TRBJ2-7; 7 bases fit TRBD2. CDR3 length: 15 amino acids. Germline V gives CDR1 MNHNS, CDR2 SASEGT. Losses at the gene ends were 6 bases for V and 5 bases for J; bases not matched to a gene: 13. The CDR3 sequence: CASRPVGREYHEQYF. CDR3 DNA: TGTGCCAGCAGACCAGTCGGGCGGGAGTACCACGAGCAGTACTTC.

The chain joins TRBV27 to TRBJ1-6; a possible D gene is TRBD1 (6 bases). The CDR3 sequence is 15 residues long. V lost 2 bases to trimming and J lost 7 bases, with 12 bases between them. Looked up from germline, CDR1 is MNHEY and CDR2 is SMNVEV (reference sequence). CDR3 coding DNA: TGTGCCAGCAGTTTAAGCCAGGGGATAAATTCACCCCTCCACTTT. It encodes CASSLSQGINSPLHF.

This clone was seen only a few times. The chain employs TRBV6-1 and TRBJ2-2; 8 bases agree with TRBD2. The CDR3 spans 15 residues. The germline CDR1 and CDR2 sequences are MNHNS and SASEGT. Germline trimming cut 11 bases from V and 0 bases from J; bases unmatched to any gene: 8. The CDR3 is CASQSGGPNTGELFF. The CDR3 DNA sequence: TGTGCCTCCCAGAGCGGGGGACCGAACACCGGGGAGCTGTTTTTT.

This clone appeared a single time. The chain carries TRBV9 and TRBJ2-5; D perhaps matches TRBD1 (7 bases). Germline CDR1 is SGDLS and CDR2 is YYNGEE. V was shortened by 0 bases and J by 4 bases, with 19 bases between the two germline ends. This CDR3 has 17 amino acids. The CDR3, as DNA: TGTGCCAGCAGCGTAGCTCTTAGCGGCCAGGGGGGAGAGACCCAGTACTTC. The encoded protein is CASSVALSGQGGETQYF.

The DNA for the CDR3 is TGCGCCAGCAGCCAAGGGGAGGGGTTGGGCGGCTACACCTTC. Translating it yields CASSQGEGLGGYTF. V gene TRBV4-1 combines with J gene TRBJ1-2; a weak D match, TRBD1 (5 bases). There are 14 residues in the CDR3. Germline V gives CDR1 MGHRA, CDR2 YSYEKL. V lost 1 base to trimming and J lost 8 bases, with 14 bases between them.

V and J are TRBV5-4 and TRBJ2-5; 10 bases are shared with TRBD2. Germline V gives CDR1 SGHNT, CDR2 YYREEE (reference sequence). The CDR3 loop spans 17 amino acids. Trimming removed 4 bases from V and 5 bases from J; junction bases left unmatched: 14. This chain's CDR3 is CASSAGVAGGRGETQYF. CDR3 bases: TGTGCCAGCAGCGCCGGGGTAGCGGGGGGACGCGGGGAGACCCAGTACTTC.